The 13 T cell receptor beta chains below were found in one sample sequenced in a study of blood T cell repertoires in COVID-19. TCRdb's copy holds only in-frame clones and misses some; the assay was immunoSEQ multiplex PCR. The sample holds fewer than 400,000 clones; approximately 91% are singletons and the top ten take approximately 4.7%. Sequenced sample: PBMCs or T cells enriched from blood (not recorded which). The receptors stem from a man aged 55 to 69 who had recovered from COVID-19.

Comment on this clone: Distinct nucleotide sequences in the sample also encode this CDR3. The gene calls are TRBV24-1 and TRBJ1-4; the match to TRBD1 covers 9 bases. The germline V gene encodes CDR1 KGHDR and CDR2 SFDVKD. The CDR3 covers 15 residues. V shed 4 bases, J shed 5 bases, and the junction held 4 bases outside the gene matches. Written as DNA, the CDR3 is TGTGCCACCAGTGACCCGGGACAGGGAAATGAAAAACTGTTTTTT. This sequence encodes CATSDPGQGNEKLFF.

This chain links TRBV4-2 with TRBJ2-2; D possibly corresponds to TRBD2 (6 bases). The V gene lost 2 bases and the J gene lost 0 bases, with 13 bases spanning the gap. Looked up from germline, CDR1 is LGHNA and CDR2 is YNFKEQ. This CDR3 has 17 amino acids. The CDR3 sequence: CASSQPTSRANTGELFF. CDR3 in DNA: TGTGCCAGCAGCCAACCTACTAGCAGGGCGAACACCGGGGAGCTGTTTTTT.

This clone was seen once. The chain links TRBV7-3 to TRBJ2-1; 7 bases are shared with TRBD2. Looked up from germline, CDR1 is SGHTA and CDR2 is FQGTGA. With V trimmed by 1 base and J by 5 bases, 5 bases remained unmatched. The CDR3 sequence is 15 residues long. The CDR3 nucleotides are TGTGCCAGCAGCTTAATGGCAGGGAGGGACAATGAGCAGTTCTTC. Translating it yields CASSLMAGRDNEQFF.

CDR3: CASSPSPTVSGANVLTF. DNA for the CDR3: TGTGCCAGCAGCCCATCTCCTACCGTCTCTGGGGCCAACGTCCTGACTTTC. This rearrangement joins TRBV4-2 to TRBJ2-6, with no clear D. This CDR3 contains 17 residues. Deletions cut 4 bases from V and 0 bases from J, with 13 bases between. The germline gives CDR1 LGHNA, CDR2 YNFKEQ.

The chain employs TRBV19 and TRBJ1-4; 8 bases are shared with TRBD1. V was pared by 5 bases and J by 8 bases, with 7 bases of the junction left unmatched. The germline V gene has CDR1 LNHDA and CDR2 SQIVND (reference sequence). The CDR3 length is 14 residues. The CDR3 bases are TGTGCCAGTAGTTCCGGGACAGGACAGGAAAAACTGTTTTTT. This encodes CASSSGTGQEKLFF.

The chain uses TRBV5-5 and TRBJ2-7; 9 bases line up with TRBD1. With V trimmed by 4 bases and J by 4 bases, 9 bases remained unmatched. Germline V gene data show CDR1 as SGHKS and CDR2 as YYEKEE (reference sequence). CDR3 size: 15 residues. In nucleotides, the CDR3 is TGTGCCAGCAGCACCGGACAGGGGAATCTTTACGAGCAGTACTTC. It encodes CASSTGQGNLYEQYF.

The chain carries TRBV6-6 and TRBJ2-3, with 9 bases matching TRBD2. This CDR3 spans 17 amino acids. In germline, CDR1 is MNHNY, CDR2 SVGAGI (reference sequence). V lost 5 bases to trimming and J lost 6 bases; unmatched junction nucleotides: 15. CDR3 coding DNA: TGTGCCAGCAGTCCCCGCTATCCGGGACTAGCAGGGGATACGCAGTATTTT. This translates into CASSPRYPGLAGDTQYF.

Comments on this clone: Other nucleotide sequences from this sample produce the same CDR3. The V call is TRBV9, the J call TRBJ2-7; D gene ambiguous. V was trimmed by 4 bases and J by 3 bases, leaving 11 bases between them. Germline lookup yields CDR1 SGDLS and CDR2 YYNGEE. This CDR3 is 13 amino acids long. The CDR3 region is CASSPRVSYEQYF. CDR3 sequence (DNA): TGTGCCAGCAGCCCCCGAGTTAGCTACGAGCAGTACTTC.

The rearrangement uses TRBV19 and TRBJ1-2; the D is unclear. Germline CDR1 and CDR2: LNHDA and SQIVND (reference sequence). This CDR3 is built from 12 residues. Trimming pared 7 bases from V and 5 bases from J, leaving 11 bases between. The CDR3 DNA reads TGTGCCAGTACGAGCCGGGGATATGGCTACACCTTC. Translating it yields CASTSRGYGYTF. Full variable domain (rest looked up from reference TRBV19 and TRBJ1-2): DGGITQSPKYLFRKEGQNVTLSCEQNLNHDAMYWYRQDPGQGLRLIYYSQIVNDFQKGDIAEGYSVSREKKESFPLTVTSAQKNPTAFYLCASTSRGYGYTFGSGTRLTVV.

The chain has TRBV5-3 and TRBJ2-1, with 13 bases that match TRBD2. TRBV5-3 is given ORF status, its function remaining uncertain. The V gene end was trimmed by 4 bases and the J gene end by 2 bases; junction bases not matched to a gene: 3. The CDR3 covers 16 residues. In DNA form, the CDR3 reads TGTGCCAGAAGCCCCGGACTAGCGGGAGCCTACAATGAGCAGTTCTTC. Protein: CARSPGLAGAYNEQFF.

This chain connects TRBV30 to TRBJ2-7, with D perhaps matching TRBD1 (6 bases). There are 11 residues in the CDR3. Germline V gene data show CDR1 as GTSNPN and CDR2 as SVGIG (reference sequence). Trimming pared 3 bases from V and 7 bases from J, leaving 10 bases between. DNA for the CDR3: TGTGCCTGGAGCAGGGGTGGTGAGCAGTACTTC. It is translated as CAWSRGGEQYF.

V and J are TRBV25-1 and TRBJ2-7; D gene uncertain. Germline V gives CDR1 MGHDK, CDR2 SYGVNS. The CDR3 covers 12 residues. Trimming stripped 7 bases from V and 0 bases from J, with 7 bases between. The CDR3 DNA reads TGTGCCAGCAACGGCGGCTCCTACGAGCAGTACTTC. This codes for CASNGGSYEQYF.

V gene TRBV11-1 combines with J gene TRBJ2-7, with a tentative D call TRBD1 (5 bases). The CDR3 covers 12 residues. The ends were cut back, 5 bases at V and 3 bases at J, with 8 bases in the middle. Germline V gene data show CDR1 as SGHAT and CDR2 as FQDESV (reference sequence). This CDR3 reads CASSRQGYEQYF. CDR3 bases: TGTGCCAGCAGCCGCCAGGGCTACGAGCAGTACTTC.